Sequencing of this T cell receptor beta chain was carried out in a study of Graves' ophthalmopathy and Graves' hyperthyroidism. Findings and limits, study-wide: Cross-validated, the 13-signature model showed 87.88%/81.08% sensitivity/specificity, and 80%/75% in the test set. Progression of ophthalmopathy was predicted by the model with less than 71% sensitivity and about 72% specificity.

Physicians reached a diagnosis by relying on clinical symptoms, serum thyroxine, TRAb, thyroid ultrasound and orbital computed tomography. More than 7.5 ml of fresh blood yielded the PBMCs by density gradient. As for this clonotype: Antigen: not known.

RNA transcripts were the source from which TCR beta CDR3 regions were amplified. An initial RT-PCR round employing HTBI primers preceded a second-round multiplex PCR. TCRdb re-called the multiplex PCR reads through MiXCR, storing one row per CDR3 protein. The sample contains a few hundred thousand distinct CDR3 sequences, 15% of which appear only once. CDR1 is SGHRS, CDR2 YFSETQ, per germline. V was pared by 3 bases and J by 4 bases, with 10 bases between. CDR3 length: 13 residues. The TCR comes from a woman in her late teens or twenties with stable Graves' hyperthyroidism. V and J are TRBV5-1 and TRBJ1-1; weak D call: TRBD1 (5 bases). Sequencing used peripheral blood. Here the CDR3 reads CASSSSGITEAFF. The CDR3, as DNA: TGCGCCAGCAGCTCATCAGGGATCACTGAAGCTTTCTTT.